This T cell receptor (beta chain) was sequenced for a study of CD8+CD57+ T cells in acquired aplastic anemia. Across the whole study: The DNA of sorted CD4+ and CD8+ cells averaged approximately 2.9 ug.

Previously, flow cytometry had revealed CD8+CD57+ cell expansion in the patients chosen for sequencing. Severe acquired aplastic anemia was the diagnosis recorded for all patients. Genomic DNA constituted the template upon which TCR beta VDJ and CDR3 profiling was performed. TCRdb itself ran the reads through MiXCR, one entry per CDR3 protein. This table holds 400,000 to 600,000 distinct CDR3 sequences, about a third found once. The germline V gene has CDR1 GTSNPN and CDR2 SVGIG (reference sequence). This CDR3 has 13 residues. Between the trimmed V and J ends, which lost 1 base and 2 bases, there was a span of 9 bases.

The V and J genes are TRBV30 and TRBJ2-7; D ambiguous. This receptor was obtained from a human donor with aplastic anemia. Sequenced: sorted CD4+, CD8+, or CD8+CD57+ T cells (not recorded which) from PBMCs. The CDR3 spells CAWSANIPYEQYF. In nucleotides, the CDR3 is TGTGCCTGGAGTGCCAATATACCCTACGAGCAGTACTTC.